Shown below are 15 T cell receptor beta chains from a single sample sequenced in a study of blood T cells in healthy people across ages. Sample-barcoded 5' priming and a J-beta primer mix drove a second PCR of roughly 6 to 12 cycles. One entry per CDR3 protein results from TCRdb running MiXCR on the 5' RACE reads. The repertoire holds about 1,400,000 distinct CDR3 sequences, with approximately 59% as singletons. Sequenced material: blood. These receptors were taken from a man between 18 and 35 years old in good health.

The gene calls are TRBV7-9 and TRBJ2-7, with D perhaps TRBD1 (7 bases). CDR3 size: 15 residues. Per germline, CDR1 SEHNR and CDR2 FQNEAQ (reference sequence). V shed 1 base and J shed 2 bases, with 12 bases lying between them. The CDR3 protein is CASSLGPGGTYEQYF. The DNA of the CDR3 is TGTGCCAGCAGCTTAGGACCAGGGGGGACCTACGAGCAGTACTTC.

This clonotype appeared once. Written as DNA, the CDR3 is TGCAGCGTTGACGTACAGGGTATTTCGAGACTCAATGAGCAGTACTTC. Its translation: CSVDVQGISRLNEQYF. The chain joins TRBV29-1 to TRBJ2-1, with D tentatively TRBD1 (6 bases). The J call is in doubt because the DNA end fits TRBJ2-7 better. Germline-derived CDR1 and CDR2 are SQVTM and ANQGSEA. The CDR3 extends over 16 amino acids.

The chain links TRBV4-3 to TRBJ2-1; weak D call: TRBD2 (7 bases). Germline CDR1 reads LGHNA; CDR2 reads YSLEER. Trimming cost V 4 bases and J 3 bases, with 16 bases left between them. The CDR3 is 16 amino acids. DNA of the CDR3: TGCGCCAGCAGCCTAGTCGGCGGGGGCTACTACAATGAGCAGTTCTTC. It specifies CASSLVGGGYYNEQFF.

The chain carries TRBV6-2 or TRBV6-3 and TRBJ2-7, with 9 nucleotides matching TRBD1. Germline V gives CDR1 MNHEY, CDR2 SVGEGT. The junction had 9 bases not matched to a gene; V was cut back by 6 bases and J by 0 bases. This CDR3 has 16 amino acids. The CDR3 DNA follows: TGTGCCAGCAGCCGCGGACAGGGGCTTAGCTCCTACGAGCAGTACTTC. Translated: CASSRGQGLSSYEQYF.

This sequence joins TRBV12-3 or TRBV12-4 and TRBJ1-1; 9 bases map to TRBD1. This CDR3 has 14 residues. V shed 7 bases, J shed 4 bases, and the junction held 7 bases outside the gene matches. CDR3 region: CASTLDRGGTEAFF. The CDR3 DNA reads as TGTGCCAGCACCCTGGACAGGGGAGGCACTGAAGCTTTCTTT.

The V and J genes are TRBV12-3 or TRBV12-4 and TRBJ2-1; no definite D call. V was shortened by 4 bases and J by 5 bases, with 12 bases between the two germline ends. The CDR3 contains 14 residues. The DNA of the CDR3 is TGTGCCAGCAGTTGGCAGGAGACCGACAATGAGCAGTTCTTC. Translating it yields CASSWQETDNEQFF.

This clonotype was seen a handful of times. The rearrangement uses TRBV5-6 and TRBJ2-5; D possibly corresponds to TRBD2 (5 bases). CDR3 length equals 15 residues. The V gene lost 2 bases and the J gene lost 9 bases, with 20 bases spanning the gap. Per germline, CDR1 SGHDT and CDR2 YYEEEE. CDR3 residues: CASSFMGRGRSAQYF. CDR3 DNA sequence: TGTGCCAGCAGCTTTATGGGCCGGGGTAGGTCGGCCCAGTACTTC.

The V call is TRBV15, the J call TRBJ2-7, with 8 bases fitting TRBD1. Trimming at V came to 3 bases and at J to 5 bases, leaving 12 bases not matched to a gene. The CDR3 consists of 16 residues. Germline CDR1 LNHNV, CDR2 YYDKDF (reference sequence). DNA of the CDR3: TGTGCCACCAGCAGTAATCGACAGGGGACGGCTGACGAGCAGTACTTC. Translation: CATSSNRQGTADEQYF.

V gene TRBV7-6 combines with J gene TRBJ2-3, with a possible D match to TRBD2 (6 bases). V was shortened by 3 bases and J by 5 bases, with 15 bases between the two germline ends. CDR3 length: 15 residues. Germline V gives CDR1 SGHVS, CDR2 FNYEAQ. Written as DNA, the CDR3 is TGTGCCAGCAGCTTCCGGCGGGACGGGGGAGATACGCAGTATTTT. It translates to CASSFRRDGGDTQYF.

Only a few counts were recorded for this clonotype. The CDR3 bases are TGTGCCAGCAGTTACTCGACCCAACTACGGCCCTACGAGCAGTACTTC. Translation gives CASSYSTQLRPYEQYF. The chain combines TRBV6-5 with TRBJ2-7; no firm D call. V was pared by 0 bases and J by 2 bases, with 14 bases between. In germline, CDR1 is MNHEY, CDR2 SVGAGI. The CDR3 is 16 amino acids.

The J gene is TRBJ1-1, the V gene TRBV5-1; D uncertain. The germline CDR1 and CDR2 sequences are SGHRS and YFSETQ. Trimming took off 3 bases at V and 1 base at J, with 7 bases between the two ends. CDR3 length: 13 residues. CDR3 loop: CASSWAQNTEAFF. The CDR3 nucleotides read TGCGCCAGCAGCTGGGCACAGAACACTGAAGCTTTCTTT.

This chain connects TRBV5-1 to TRBJ2-7, with 11 bases lining up with TRBD2. Germline V CDR1 and CDR2: SGHRS, YFSETQ. With V trimmed by 0 bases and J by 6 bases, 5 bases remained unmatched. The CDR3 is made up of 15 amino acids. The CDR3 DNA reads as TGCGCCAGCAGCTTGGTAGCGGGAGGGCCCAGCGAGCAGTACTTC. Its translation: CASSLVAGGPSEQYF.

This clonotype has just one count. This chain links TRBV20-1 with TRBJ1-4, with a tentative D call TRBD1 (6 bases). The CDR3 is 15 residues long. Germline V gene sequence: CDR1 DFQATT, CDR2 SNEGSKA (reference sequence). The CDR3 coding sequence is TGCAGCGCCGCGGCGGGGGGGGCGACAGATGAAAAACTGTTTTTT. Its protein product is CSAAAGGATDEKLFF.

This chain connects TRBV20-1 to TRBJ2-7; no definite D call. CDR3 size: 13 residues. CDR1 and CDR2 from the germline V gene are DFQATT and SNEGSKA (reference sequence). V gave up 5 bases and J gave up 5 bases, with 16 bases separating them. CDR3 DNA: TGCAGTGCTCGTGCAGGCGGATTTGACGAGCAGTACTTC. It encodes CSARAGGFDEQYF.

This clonotype was counted only a few times. This chain connects TRBV5-1 to TRBJ2-1; no clear D gene. The CDR3 covers 11 residues. Germline V gene data show CDR1 as SGHRS and CDR2 as YFSETQ. V was clipped by 5 bases and J by 9 bases, with 9 bases between them. CDR3 amino acids: CASSFGIEQFF. The CDR3 DNA reads TGCGCCAGCAGTTTTGGTATTGAGCAGTTCTTC.